This T cell receptor beta chain originates from a study of response to subunit inactivated influenza vaccine. Points from the study as a whole: The authors suggested that few new T cells are recruited per seasonal influenza vaccination.

TCRdb re-called the RT-PCR reads through MiXCR, storing one row per CDR3 protein. The data contain 600,000 to 700,000 distinct CDR3 sequences, around 15% of them singletons. The CDR3 covers 13 residues. Looked up from germline, CDR1 is MNHNS and CDR2 is SASEGT. Deletions cut 5 bases from V and 8 bases from J, with 14 bases between. This clonotype was counted only a few times. Its specificity is unknown. Sample: PBMCs from blood, taken less than 15 days before vaccination. This rearrangement joins TRBV6-1 to TRBJ2-3, with D hard to call. This receptor was taken from a man in his forties or fifties who received an inactivated influenza vaccine. The CDR3 DNA reads as TGTGCCAGCAGTCGTTTCCCGTGGGCTACGCAGTATTTT. This codes for CASSRFPWATQYF.